The source of this T cell receptor (beta chain) is a study of metastatic and nonmetastatic thyroid tumors. For the study at large: From malignant and benign thyroid patients, repertoires in blood and in tumor or nodule tissue were compared. The study's findings and limits: It was reportedly found that TCR beta diversity was significantly higher in malignant thyroid tumors than in benign nodules, a difference seen in both blood and tumor samples.

The germline V gene has CDR1 MNHEY and CDR2 SVGEGT. The V end lost 0 bases, the J end lost 3 bases, and 12 bases lay between the germline ends. The CDR3 length is 15 residues. A word on this clone: What it recognizes is unknown.

In the authors' workflow: A papillary thyroid cancer distant-metastasis classifier was built from CDR3 differences across clinicopathological groups. Using MiXCR, TCRdb re-called clones from the PCR reads. TCRdb's processing, not the authors' own work, is the source of the V and J calls. Counted here are about 43,000 clones, around 3.1% occurring once; the ten biggest clones make up 7.5% to 10%. Each patient came to thyroid surgery without any prior treatment (of any kind). The chain joins TRBV6-2 or TRBV6-3 to TRBJ2-7, with D possibly TRBD1 on 5 matching bases. Sequencing was carried out using blood. The receptor's source is a female donor with papillary thyroid cancer or a benign thyroid nodule (not recorded which). Some clones in this sample may be carry-over from other donors' samples. In nucleotides, the CDR3 is TGTGCCAGCAGTTACTCAGAGACAGACCTCTACGAGCAGTACTTC. Translation gives CASSYSETDLYEQYF.